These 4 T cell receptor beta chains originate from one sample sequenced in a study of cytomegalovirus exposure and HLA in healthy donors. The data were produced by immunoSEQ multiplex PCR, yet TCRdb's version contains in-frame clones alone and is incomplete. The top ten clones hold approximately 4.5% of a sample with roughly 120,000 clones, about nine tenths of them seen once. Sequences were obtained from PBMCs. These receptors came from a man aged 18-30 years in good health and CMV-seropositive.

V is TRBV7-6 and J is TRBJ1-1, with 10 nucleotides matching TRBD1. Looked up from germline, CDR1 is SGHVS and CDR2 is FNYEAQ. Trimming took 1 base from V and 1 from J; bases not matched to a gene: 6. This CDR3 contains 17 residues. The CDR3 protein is CASSLVDRGRGNTEAFF. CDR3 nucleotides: TGTGCCAGCAGCTTAGTTGACAGGGGGCGCGGGAACACTGAAGCTTTCTTT. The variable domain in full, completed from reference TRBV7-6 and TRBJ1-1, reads GAGVSQSPRYKVTKRGQDVALRCDPISGHVSLYWYRQALGQGPEFLTYFNYEAQQDKSGLPNDRFSAERPEGSISTLTIQRTEQRDSAMYRCASSLVDRGRGNTEAFFGQGTRLTVV.

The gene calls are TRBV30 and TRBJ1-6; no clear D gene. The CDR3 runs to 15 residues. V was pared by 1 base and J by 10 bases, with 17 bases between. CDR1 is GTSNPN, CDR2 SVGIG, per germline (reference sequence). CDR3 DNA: TGTGCCTGGAGTGGGGCGAAGGGCAGCGGGTCACCCCTCCACTTT. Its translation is CAWSGAKGSGSPLHF.

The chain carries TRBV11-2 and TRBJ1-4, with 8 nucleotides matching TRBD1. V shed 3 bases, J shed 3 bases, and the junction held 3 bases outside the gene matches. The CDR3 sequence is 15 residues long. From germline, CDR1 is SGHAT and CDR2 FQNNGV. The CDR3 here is CASSFGTGPNEKLFF. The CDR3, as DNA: TGTGCCAGCAGCTTCGGGACAGGCCCTAATGAAAAACTGTTTTTT.

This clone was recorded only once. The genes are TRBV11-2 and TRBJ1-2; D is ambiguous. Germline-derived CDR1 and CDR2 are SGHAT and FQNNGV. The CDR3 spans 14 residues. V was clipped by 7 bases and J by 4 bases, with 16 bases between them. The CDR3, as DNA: TGTGCCAGCACCTCCGAGTGGGAGGGCTATGGCTACACCTTC. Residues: CASTSEWEGYGYTF.